Listed below are T cell receptor beta chains from one sample, sequenced in a study of blood T cell repertoires in COVID-19. The assay was immunoSEQ multiplex PCR, and TCRdb's table has in-frame clones only and misses some. The sample lists about 64,000 clones, over 60% seen once, with 5.3% in the top ten. The sample taken for sequencing was peripheral blood. These receptors originate from a human donor in a cohort sampled during active COVID-19. CDR3s include the opening cysteine and the closing phenylalanine or tryptophan. D genes are given only for firm matches. Rows give clone size only sometimes, using once, few, many, or a class for an expanded clone.

V	length	J	D	size	CDR3	DNA
TRBV3-1/TRBV3-2	15	TRBJ2-3	TRBD2	NA	CASSLAGGPTDTQYF	TGTGCCAGCTCACTAGCGGGGGGGCCAACAGATACGCAGTATTTT
TRBV5-1	12	TRBJ2-5	NA	NA	CASSLRGETQYF	TGCGCCAGCAGCCTCCGGGGGGAGACCCAGTACTTC
TRBV3-1/TRBV3-2	14	TRBJ1-6	TRBD1	NA	CASSPSTGLGSLHF	TGTGCCAGCAGCCCCTCGACAGGGCTAGGCTCCCTCCACTTT
TRBV5-1	15	TRBJ2-1	NA	NA	CASSLGAASYNEQFF	TGCGCCAGCAGCCTGGGCGCGGCATCCTACAATGAGCAGTTCTTC
TRBV6-4	16	TRBJ1-5	NA	NA	CASSAPGGWPPQPQHF	TGTGCCAGCAGTGCTCCGGGGGGGTGGCCTCCTCAGCCCCAGCATTTT
TRBV7-7	16	TRBJ2-3	TRBD2	NA	CASSSGTSGGQDTQYF	TGTGCCAGCAGCTCAGGGACTAGCGGGGGTCAAGATACGCAGTATTTT
TRBV4-3	16	TRBJ1-2	TRBD1	once	CASSQDDGRGHYGYTF	TGCGCCAGCAGCCAAGATGATGGCAGGGGGCATTATGGCTACACCTTC
TRBV4-3	14	TRBJ1-4	NA	NA	CASSHSGGGEKLFF	TGCGCCAGCAGCCACTCGGGGGGCGGGGAAAAACTGTTTTTT
TRBV27	15	TRBJ1-1	TRBD1	NA	CASSAQRDRDTEAFF	TGTGCCAGCAGTGCCCAACGGGACAGGGACACTGAAGCTTTCTTT
TRBV5-1	14	TRBJ1-2	NA	once	CASSLEPGDYGYTF	TGCGCCAGCAGCTTGGAGCCAGGGGACTATGGCTACACCTTC
TRBV4-1	15	TRBJ1-6	TRBD1	NA	CASSLQGTPDSPLHF	TGCGCCAGCAGCCTACAGGGGACCCCGGATTCACCCCTCCACTTT
TRBV7-6	14	TRBJ2-5	NA	NA	CASSSRTKQETQYF	TGTGCCAGCAGCTCACGGACAAAGCAAGAGACCCAGTACTTC
TRBV24-1	15	TRBJ1-5	NA	NA	CATSGRGGSNQPQHF	TGTGCCACCAGTGGTCGCGGTGGAAGCAATCAGCCCCAGCATTTT
TRBV2	13	TRBJ1-4	NA	NA	CASSDTGVEKLFF	TGTGCCAGCAGTGACACCGGGGTTGAAAAACTGTTTTTT
TRBV2	14	TRBJ1-5	TRBD1	NA	CASSGQGSNQPQHF	TGTGCCAGCAGTGGACAGGGTAGCAATCAGCCCCAGCATTTT
TRBV5-1	15	TRBJ2-1	TRBD2	NA	CASSPGLAGDNEQFF	TGCGCCAGCAGCCCGGGACTAGCGGGGGACAATGAGCAGTTCTTC